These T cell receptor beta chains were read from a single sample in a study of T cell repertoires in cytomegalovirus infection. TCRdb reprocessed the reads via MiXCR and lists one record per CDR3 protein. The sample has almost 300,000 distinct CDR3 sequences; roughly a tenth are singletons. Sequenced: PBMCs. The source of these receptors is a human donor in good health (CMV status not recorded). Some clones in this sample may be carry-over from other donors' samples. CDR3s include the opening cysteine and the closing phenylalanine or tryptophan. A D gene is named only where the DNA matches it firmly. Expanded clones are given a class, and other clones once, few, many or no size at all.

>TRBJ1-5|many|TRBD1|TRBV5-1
TGCGCCAGCAGCTCCGGGACAGGGATAGACCAGCCCCAGCATTTT
CASSSGTGIDQPQHF
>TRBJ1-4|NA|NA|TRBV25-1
TGTGCCAGCAGTGAATATGTCAGTGCAACTAATGAAAAACTGTTTTTT
CASSEYVSATNEKLFF
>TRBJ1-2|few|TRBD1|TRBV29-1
TGCAGCGCCCGAGGGGGCAGTCGAGATGGCTACACCTTC
CSARGGSRDGYTF
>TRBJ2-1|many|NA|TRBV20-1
TGCAGTGCTGTCAGGGCGGTTTCCTACAATGAGCAGTTCTTC
CSAVRAVSYNEQFF
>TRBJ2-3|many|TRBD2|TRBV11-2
TGTGCCAGCAGCTTGAGCGGGGGCGACACAGATACGCAGTATTTT
CASSLSGGDTDTQYF
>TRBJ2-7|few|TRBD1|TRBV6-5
TGTGCCAGCAGCCGGGACAGCCTGGTCACCTACGAGCAGTACTTC
CASSRDSLVTYEQYF
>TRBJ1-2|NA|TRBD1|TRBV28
TGTGCCAGCAGCCGAACCACCGGGGCAGGGGGCCTCGGCTACACCTTC
CASSRTTGAGGLGYTF
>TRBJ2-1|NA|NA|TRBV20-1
TGCAGTGCTAGAGATCCAGGGCGCCAGGGGGGACTCTACAATGAGCAGTTCTTC
CSARDPGRQGGLYNEQFF
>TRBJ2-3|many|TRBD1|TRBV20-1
TGCAGTGCTCCCCCTGTGGGACAGGGTCGGGGAGATACGCAGTATTTT
CSAPPVGQGRGDTQYF
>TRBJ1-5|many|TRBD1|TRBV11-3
TGTGCCAGCAGCCGGGGACAGAATCAGCCCCAGCATTTT
CASSRGQNQPQHF
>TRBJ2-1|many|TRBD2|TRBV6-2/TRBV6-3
TGTGCCAGCAGTTACGGGGGACTAGCGGGGGGGCAGTCCTACAATGAGCAGTTCTTC
CASSYGGLAGGQSYNEQFF